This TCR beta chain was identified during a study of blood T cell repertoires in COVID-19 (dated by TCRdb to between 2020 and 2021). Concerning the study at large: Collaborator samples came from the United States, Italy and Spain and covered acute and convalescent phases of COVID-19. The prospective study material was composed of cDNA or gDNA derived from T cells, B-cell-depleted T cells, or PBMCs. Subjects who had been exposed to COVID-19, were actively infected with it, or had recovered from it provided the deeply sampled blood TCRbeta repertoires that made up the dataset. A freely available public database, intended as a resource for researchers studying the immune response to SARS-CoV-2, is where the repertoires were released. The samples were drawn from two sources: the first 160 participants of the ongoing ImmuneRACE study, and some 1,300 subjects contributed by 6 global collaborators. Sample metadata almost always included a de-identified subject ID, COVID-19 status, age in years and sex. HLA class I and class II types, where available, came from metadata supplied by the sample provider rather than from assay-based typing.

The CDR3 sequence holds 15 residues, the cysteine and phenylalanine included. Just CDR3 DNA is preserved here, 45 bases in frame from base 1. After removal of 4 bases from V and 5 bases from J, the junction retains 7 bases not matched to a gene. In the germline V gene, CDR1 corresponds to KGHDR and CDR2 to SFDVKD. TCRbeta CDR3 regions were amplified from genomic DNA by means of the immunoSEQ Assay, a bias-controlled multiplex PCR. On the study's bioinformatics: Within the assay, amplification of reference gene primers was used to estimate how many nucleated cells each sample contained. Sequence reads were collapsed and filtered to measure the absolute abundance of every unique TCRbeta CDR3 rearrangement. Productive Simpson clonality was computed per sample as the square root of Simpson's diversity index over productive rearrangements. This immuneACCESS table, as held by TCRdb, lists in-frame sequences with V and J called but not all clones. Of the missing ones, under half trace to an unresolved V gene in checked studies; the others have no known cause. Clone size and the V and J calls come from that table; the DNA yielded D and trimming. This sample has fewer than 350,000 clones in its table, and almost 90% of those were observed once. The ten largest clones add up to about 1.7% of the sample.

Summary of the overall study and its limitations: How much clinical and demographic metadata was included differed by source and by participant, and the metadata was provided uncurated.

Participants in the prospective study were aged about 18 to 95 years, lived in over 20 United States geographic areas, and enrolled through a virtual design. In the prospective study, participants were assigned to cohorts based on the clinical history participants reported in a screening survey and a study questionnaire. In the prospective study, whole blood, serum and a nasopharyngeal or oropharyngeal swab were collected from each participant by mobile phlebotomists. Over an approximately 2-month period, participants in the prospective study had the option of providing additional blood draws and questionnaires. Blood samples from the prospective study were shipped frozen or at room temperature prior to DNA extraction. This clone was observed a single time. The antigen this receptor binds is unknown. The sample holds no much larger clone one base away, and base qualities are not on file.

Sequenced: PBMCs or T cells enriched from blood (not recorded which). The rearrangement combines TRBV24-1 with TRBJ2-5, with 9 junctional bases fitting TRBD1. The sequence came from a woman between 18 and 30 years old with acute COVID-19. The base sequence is TGTGCCACCAGTGAACCACAGGGGGCAGGGGAGACCCAGTACTTC. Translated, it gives CATSEPQGAGETQYF.